This T cell receptor beta chain was observed in a study of blood T cell repertoires in COVID-19. As for the study in general: Sources were T cells, B-cell-depleted T cells, or PBMCs; the material itself was cDNA or gDNA.

CDR3 size: 17 residues. With 2 bases removed from V and 4 bases from J, the gap between germline ends came to 21 bases. Per germline, CDR1 SGHRS and CDR2 YFSETQ. Cohort allocation depended upon clinical history that participants reported. Profiling relied on immunoSEQ multiplex PCR, and the TCRdb table lists in-frame clones only, not all of them. The sample consists of a few hundred thousand clones, approximately 80% of them appearing once. This TCR derives from a middle-aged man who had recovered from COVID-19. The V call is TRBV5-1, the J call TRBJ1-2; maybe TRBD1 (5 bases). The sequenced material came from PBMCs or T cells enriched from blood (not recorded which). The CDR3 region has the DNA TGCGCCAGCAGCTTCAGGGCAGTCGATGGGGTCGGCTATGGCTACACCTTC. It is translated as CASSFRAVDGVGYGYTF.